This paragraph covers one TCR beta chain sequence. Its antigen is not known. Compared with germline, one end of the junction differs, possibly owing to a read error. Alongside CTLA-4 blockade with ipilimumab, patients with chemo-refractory metastatic non-small-cell lung cancer received focal radiation. Profiled with immunoSEQ multiplex PCR; TCRdb holds only in-frame clones, not every one. The sample consists of tens of thousands of clones, 82% of them appearing once. The sample originates from a study of radiotherapy plus CTLA-4 blockade in lung cancer. Study details: Disease control was present in roughly 29% of patients, and objective responses in around 18%.

Notes on the study in general: Reportedly, early blood T cell clone dynamics best predicted response, with interferon-beta. In blood, after radiotherapy plus ipilimumab, tumor-derived TCR clones expanded.

CDR1 SQVTM and CDR2 ANQGSEA come from the germline V gene. This CDR3 has 14 residues. V gene TRBV29-1 combines with J gene TRBJ2-2; D is tentatively TRBD1 or TRBD2 (5 bases each). The receptor comes from a human donor with non-small cell lung cancer that progressed on radiotherapy plus ipilimumab. This specimen consisted of peripheral blood, obtained from a patient treated with radiotherapy plus ipilimumab. CDR3 residues: CSVDGAEKHRGAVF. The CDR3 coding sequence is TGCAGCGTTGATGGGGCAGAAAAACACCGGGGAGCTGTTTTT.